This T cell receptor (beta chain) stems from a study of identical twins. Germline assignment: CDR1 ENHRY and CDR2 SYGVKD. The CDR3 covers 15 residues. Germline trimming cut 0 bases from V and 8 bases from J; bases unmatched to any gene: 6. The cDNA had a unique molecular identifier and a template-switch universal primer site. TCRdb processed the 5' RACE reads anew with MiXCR; each CDR3 protein has one entry. The sample consists of 540,000 or so distinct CDR3 sequences, around 20% of them appearing once. Findings and limits, study-wide: For cord blood, abundant beta clonotypes had fewer insertions, unlike memory repertoires, which showed none. Potential partial confounding of zero-insertion analyses by invariant MAIT and iNKT cells was noted.

Notes on this clonotype: Its specificity is not known.

These data were also filed under a second study, of yellow fever vaccine responses in identical twins. From that second work: It has been reported that, in twins, the vaccine T cell response seemed partly convergent and partly personalized.

This sequence joins TRBV10-3 and TRBJ1-4; 7 bases are shared with TRBD1. The TCR originated in a woman in her late teens or twenties in good health. The material sequenced was CD4+ T cells sorted from blood. The CDR3 loop reads CAISESEGAKEKLFF. CDR3 bases: TGTGCCATCAGTGAGTCTGAGGGGGCCAAGGAAAAACTGTTTTTT.